In its sample, the clone carrying this T cell receptor beta chain was seen many times. Its antigen remains unknown. The data are from a study of Graves' ophthalmopathy and Graves' hyperthyroidism. It was on clinical symptoms, serum thyroxine, TRAb, thyroid ultrasound and orbital computed tomography that diagnosis relied. RNA transcripts yielded amplified TCR beta CDR3 regions. HTBI primers served in a first-round RT-PCR, which a second-round multiplex PCR followed. TCRdb re-derived calls from the multiplex PCR reads in MiXCR, one entry per CDR3 protein. The sample consists of hundreds of thousands of distinct CDR3 sequences, roughly 39% of them appearing once. General observations from the study: Distinction of ophthalmopathy from stable hyperthyroidism by a 13-signature model reached about 87% sensitivity and 81.08% specificity. A majority of expanded thyroid clonotypes exceeding 0.001 frequency were likewise present in blood.

V dropped 8 bases and J dropped 4; count of bases not matched to a gene: 8. The germline V gene encodes CDR1 SNHLY and CDR2 FYNNEI. This CDR3 contains 14 residues. This receptor was obtained from an adult man with Graves' ophthalmopathy. This chain joins TRBV2 and TRBJ1-5; 7 bases align to TRBD1. Sequencing was done on a sample of peripheral blood. The CDR3 protein is CASGPTGPNQPQHF. The CDR3 nucleotides read TGTGCCAGCGGACCGACAGGGCCAAATCAGCCCCAGCATTTT.